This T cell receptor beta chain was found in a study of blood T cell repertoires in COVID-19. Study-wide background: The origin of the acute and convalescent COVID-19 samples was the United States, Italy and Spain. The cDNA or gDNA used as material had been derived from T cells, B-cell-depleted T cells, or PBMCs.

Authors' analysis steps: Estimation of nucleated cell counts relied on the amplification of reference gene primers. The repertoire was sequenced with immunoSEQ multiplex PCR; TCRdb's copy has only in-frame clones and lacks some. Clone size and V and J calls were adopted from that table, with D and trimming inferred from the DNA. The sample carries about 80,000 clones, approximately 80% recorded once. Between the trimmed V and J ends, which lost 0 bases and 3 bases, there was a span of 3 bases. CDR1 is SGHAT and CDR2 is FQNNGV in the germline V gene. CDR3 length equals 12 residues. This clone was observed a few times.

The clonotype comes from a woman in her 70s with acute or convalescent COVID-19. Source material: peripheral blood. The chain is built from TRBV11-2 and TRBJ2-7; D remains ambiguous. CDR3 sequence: CASSLDSYEQYF. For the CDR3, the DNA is TGTGCCAGCAGCTTAGACAGCTACGAGCAGTACTTC.